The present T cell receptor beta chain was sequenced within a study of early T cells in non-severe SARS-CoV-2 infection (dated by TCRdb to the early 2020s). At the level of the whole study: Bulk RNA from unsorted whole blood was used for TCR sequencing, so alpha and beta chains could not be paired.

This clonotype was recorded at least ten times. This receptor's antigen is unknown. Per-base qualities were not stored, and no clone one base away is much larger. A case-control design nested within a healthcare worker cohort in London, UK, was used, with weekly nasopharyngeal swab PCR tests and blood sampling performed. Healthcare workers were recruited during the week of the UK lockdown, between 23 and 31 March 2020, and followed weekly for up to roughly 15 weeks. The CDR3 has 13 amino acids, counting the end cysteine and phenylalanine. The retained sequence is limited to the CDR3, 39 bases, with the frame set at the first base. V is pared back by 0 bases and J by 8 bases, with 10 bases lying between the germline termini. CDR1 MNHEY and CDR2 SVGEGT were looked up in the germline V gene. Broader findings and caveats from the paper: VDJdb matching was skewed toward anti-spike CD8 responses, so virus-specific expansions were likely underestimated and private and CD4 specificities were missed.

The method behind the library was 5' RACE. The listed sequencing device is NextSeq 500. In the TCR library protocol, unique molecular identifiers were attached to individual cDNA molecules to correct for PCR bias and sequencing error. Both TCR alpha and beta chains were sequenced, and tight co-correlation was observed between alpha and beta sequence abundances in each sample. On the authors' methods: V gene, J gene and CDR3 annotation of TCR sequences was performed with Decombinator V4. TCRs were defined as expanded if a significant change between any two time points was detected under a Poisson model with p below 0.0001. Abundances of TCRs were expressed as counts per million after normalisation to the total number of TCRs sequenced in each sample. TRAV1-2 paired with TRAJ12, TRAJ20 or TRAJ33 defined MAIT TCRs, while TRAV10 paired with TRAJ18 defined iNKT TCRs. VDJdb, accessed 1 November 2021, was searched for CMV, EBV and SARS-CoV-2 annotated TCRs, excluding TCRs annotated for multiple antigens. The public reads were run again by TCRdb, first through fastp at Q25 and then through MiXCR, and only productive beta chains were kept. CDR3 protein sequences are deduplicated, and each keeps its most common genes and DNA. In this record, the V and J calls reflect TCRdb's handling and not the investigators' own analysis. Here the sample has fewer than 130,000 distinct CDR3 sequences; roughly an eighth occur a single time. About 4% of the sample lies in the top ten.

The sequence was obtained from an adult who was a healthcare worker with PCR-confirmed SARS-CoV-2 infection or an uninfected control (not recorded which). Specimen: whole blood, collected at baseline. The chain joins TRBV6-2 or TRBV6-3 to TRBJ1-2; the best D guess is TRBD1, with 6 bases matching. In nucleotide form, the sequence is TGTGCCAGCAGTTACTCTTCCAGGGGCGGCTACACCTTC. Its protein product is CASSYSSRGGYTF.